Below, 32 T cell receptor beta chains from the same sample are listed, as sequenced in a study of T cell responses to AZD1222 COVID-19 vaccine. The protocol was immunoSEQ multiplex PCR, while the TCRdb copy is restricted to in-frame clones and leaves out a portion. The sample has more than 150,000 clones, 85% to 90% seen once. The starting material was peripheral blood, obtained on day 0 of AZD1222 vaccination. The receptors shown here come from an adult in good health.

V gene TRBV29-1 combines with J gene TRBJ2-1; 10 bases line up with TRBD1. There are 14 residues in the CDR3. V trimming: 8 bases; J trimming: 5 bases; junction bases outside the gene matches: 9. The V gene's germline CDR1 is SQVTM and CDR2 ANQGSEA. CDR3 loop: CSFTPGQGNNEQFF. CDR3 bases: TGCAGCTTTACTCCGGGACAGGGGAACAATGAGCAGTTCTTC.

This clone has just one count. This chain joins TRBV28 and TRBJ1-1; TRBD1 might be the D (6 bases). V was trimmed by 6 bases and J by 5 bases, leaving 13 bases between them. This CDR3 comprises 13 residues. Germline CDR1 MDHEN, CDR2 SYDVKM. Here the CDR3 DNA reads TGTGCCAGCAGCAAACGGGGGCGGACTGAAGCTTTCTTT. It specifies CASSKRGRTEAFF. The whole variable domain, filled in from reference TRBV28 and TRBJ1-1, reads DVKVTQSSRYLVKRTGEKVFLECVQDMDHENMFWYRQDPGLGLRLIYFSYDVKMKEKGDIPEGYSVSREKKERFSLILESASTNQTSMYLCASSKRGRTEAFFGQGTRLTVV.

This sequence joins TRBV24-1 and TRBJ1-2, with D perhaps TRBD1 (6 bases). The germline CDR1 and CDR2 sequences are KGHDR and SFDVKD. There are 17 residues in the CDR3. Trimming cost V 3 bases and J 8 bases, with 24 bases left between them. The CDR3 sequence is CATSDRGQTGFTGGYTF. CDR3 sequence (DNA): TGTGCCACCAGTGATCGGGGGCAAACAGGGTTTACCGGCGGCTACACCTTC.

CDR3 sequence (DNA): TGCGCCAGCAGCCAAGATCTAGGACAGGGGTGGTCACCCCTCCACTTT. Translating gives CASSQDLGQGWSPLHF. This chain uses TRBV4-1 with TRBJ1-6; 9 nucleotides agree with TRBD1. J was trimmed by 10 bases and V by 0 bases; bases with no gene match: 7. The germline CDR1 and CDR2 sequences are MGHRA and YSYEKL. The length of the CDR3 is 16 residues.

CDR3 protein: CASSPGHLNQPQHF. DNA for the CDR3: TGTGCCAGCTCACCGGGACATCTGAATCAGCCCCAGCATTTT. The V gene is TRBV18, the J gene TRBJ1-5; maybe TRBD1 (6 bases). The germline gives CDR1 KGHSH, CDR2 LQKENI. This CDR3 is 14 amino acids long. The V gene lost 3 bases and the J gene lost 4 bases, with 10 bases spanning the gap.

This clone was found once. The gene calls are TRBV7-3 and TRBJ2-3; 9 bases are a match to TRBD2. The CDR3 runs 15 residues. Per the germline V gene, CDR1 is SGHTA and CDR2 is FQGTGA. V shed 4 bases, J shed 2 bases, and the junction held 4 bases outside the gene matches. The CDR3 is CASSSTSGLTDTQYF. Written as DNA, the CDR3 is TGTGCCAGCAGCTCGACTAGCGGACTCACAGATACGCAGTATTTT.

The rearrangement joins TRBV27 to TRBJ2-6; D ambiguous. CDR1 and CDR2 (germline): MNHEY, SMNVEV (reference sequence). The germline V and J ends were trimmed by 8 bases and 2 bases, with 16 bases remaining between them. The length of the CDR3 is 16 residues. CDR3 sequence: CASSSTVSAGANVLTF. CDR3 in DNA: TGTGCCAGCTCGTCCACAGTGTCAGCTGGGGCCAACGTCCTGACTTTC.

This chain connects TRBV18 to TRBJ2-7, with a tentative D call TRBD2 (6 bases). This CDR3 contains 15 residues. Trimming took 6 bases from V and 2 from J, leaving 17 bases between them. Germline V gene data show CDR1 as KGHSH and CDR2 as LQKENI. CDR3 coding DNA: TGTGCCAGCTCGGGGGGATCCAGGCGCACCTACGAGCAGTACTTC. As protein: CASSGGSRRTYEQYF.

The rearrangement joins TRBV5-8 to TRBJ2-1, with 12 bases matching TRBD1. Per germline, CDR1 SGHTS and CDR2 YDEGEE. V lost 4 bases and J lost 7; bases outside the gene matches: 3. The CDR3 covers 14 residues. The CDR3 reads CASSRDRGLNEQFF. The DNA for the CDR3 is TGTGCCAGCAGCCGGGACAGGGGGCTTAATGAGCAGTTCTTC. The full variable domain, with the rest looked up from reference TRBV5-8 and TRBJ2-1, is EAGVTQSPTHLIKTRGQQATLRCSPISGHTSVYWYQQALGLGLQFLLWYDEGEERNRGNFPPRFSGRQFPNYSSELNVNALELEDSALYLCASSRDRGLNEQFFGPGTRLTVL.

The rearrangement uses TRBV30 and TRBJ1-2; 10 bases line up with TRBD1. Losses at the gene ends were 1 base for V and 4 bases for J; bases not matched to a gene: 9. Germline V gives CDR1 GTSNPN, CDR2 SVGIG (reference sequence). This CDR3 region has 16 residues. In DNA, the CDR3 is TGTGCCTGGAGTGCCCTCTGGACAGGGGGATCCTATGGCTACACCTTC. Protein product: CAWSALWTGGSYGYTF.

The chain joins TRBV11-2 to TRBJ1-3; D is ambiguous. The CDR3 consists of 15 residues. Germline CDR1 reads SGHAT; CDR2 reads FQNNGV. V lost 10 bases and J 4 bases, leaving 20 bases between the germline ends. The CDR3 region has the DNA TGTGCCACCTCCCGAGGCGGAGGTTCGGGAAACACCATATATTTT. This sequence encodes CATSRGGGSGNTIYF.

This chain links TRBV7-2 with TRBJ1-2; the match to TRBD1 covers 8 bases. The CDR3 contains 13 residues. The V segment lost 5 bases and the J segment 8 bases; nucleotides outside the gene matches: 7. CDR1 and CDR2 from the germline V gene are SGHTA and FQGNSA. In nucleotides, the CDR3 is TGTGCCAGCAGCCCAGGACAGGGTGAGGGCTACACCTTC. This sequence encodes CASSPGQGEGYTF.

The chain joins TRBV3-1 (or the pseudogene TRBV3-2) to TRBJ1-1; D possibly corresponds to TRBD1 (5 bases). The CDR3 has 13 residues. Trimming took 6 bases from V and 1 from J, leaving 9 bases between them. Germline loops: CDR1 LGHDT, CDR2 YNNKEL (reference sequence). This CDR3 reads CASRRTQNTEAFF. The CDR3 DNA is TGTGCCAGCAGACGGACACAGAACACTGAAGCTTTCTTT.

The chain employs TRBV19 and TRBJ2-2; 7 positions agree with TRBD1. Germline CDR1 reads LNHDA; CDR2 reads SQIVND (reference sequence). V lost 7 bases, J lost 1 base, and 3 bases stayed unmatched. This CDR3 is built from 14 residues. The CDR3 reads CASKGQLNTGELFF. The CDR3 DNA follows: TGTGCCAGTAAGGGACAGTTGAACACCGGGGAGCTGTTTTTT.

This clone is a singleton in its sample. This chain uses TRBV19 with TRBJ1-5; TRBD1 is a possible D gene (5 bases). Germline CDR1 is LNHDA and CDR2 is SQIVND (reference sequence). The germline V and J ends were trimmed by 3 bases and 6 bases, with 12 bases remaining between them. The CDR3 is 14 residues long. CDR3 sequence: CASSIGGVGQPQHF. In nucleotides, the CDR3 is TGTGCCAGTAGTATTGGGGGTGTAGGTCAGCCCCAGCATTTT. Complete variable domain (other parts from reference TRBV19 and TRBJ1-5): DGGITQSPKYLFRKEGQNVTLSCEQNLNHDAMYWYRQDPGQGLRLIYYSQIVNDFQKGDIAEGYSVSREKKESFPLTVTSAQKNPTAFYLCASSIGGVGQPQHFGDGTRLSIL.

The rearrangement joins TRBV28 to TRBJ1-5; D not certain. Trimming stripped 7 bases from V and 0 bases from J, with 7 bases between. Germline V gene data show CDR1 as MDHEN and CDR2 as SYDVKM. The CDR3 contains 13 residues. CDR3 coding DNA: TGTGCCAGCACCTCGGTTAGCAATCAGCCCCAGCATTTT. Its protein product is CASTSVSNQPQHF.

With regard to this clone: This sample includes further DNA sequences coding for the same CDR3. The chain joins TRBV19 to TRBJ1-5; weak D call: TRBD1 (6 bases). Per the germline V gene, CDR1 is LNHDA and CDR2 is SQIVND (reference sequence). The CDR3 runs to 14 residues. V lost 5 bases and J lost 1, with 9 bases in between. CDR3 residues: CASSPTGSNQPQHF. The DNA of the CDR3 is TGTGCCAGTAGTCCAACAGGGAGCAATCAGCCCCAGCATTTT.

This chain uses TRBV27 with TRBJ1-1, with a tentative D call TRBD1 (5 bases). The CDR3 has 13 residues. The V gene lost 6 bases and the J gene lost 1 base, with 9 bases spanning the gap. Germline CDR1 reads MNHEY; CDR2 reads SMNVEV (reference sequence). Written as DNA, the CDR3 is TGTGCCAGCAGACGGACACAGAACACTGAAGCTTTCTTT. Its translation: CASRRTQNTEAFF.

There are a few counts of this clone. The rearrangement links TRBV5-5 to TRBJ2-7, with D maybe TRBD2 (5 bases). This CDR3 has 13 amino acids. Germline-derived CDR1 and CDR2 are SGHKS and YYEKEE (reference sequence). Between the trimmed V and J ends, which lost 4 bases and 3 bases, there was a span of 11 bases. The CDR3 DNA follows: TGTGCCAGCAGCCCAAGGACTCTCTACGAGCAGTACTTC. This codes for CASSPRTLYEQYF.

The chain combines TRBV5-1 with TRBJ2-7; 9 bases map to TRBD1. The CDR3 length is 15 residues. V lost 4 bases, J lost 2 bases, and 7 bases stayed unmatched. Germline V gene lookup returns CDR1 SGHRS and CDR2 YFSETQ. CDR3: CASSEGDRVTYEQYF. In nucleotides, the CDR3 is TGCGCCAGCAGCGAGGGGGACAGGGTCACCTACGAGCAGTACTTC.

The V gene is TRBV6-1, the J gene TRBJ1-1; unclear D gene. Germline-derived CDR1 and CDR2 are MNHNS and SASEGT. This CDR3 region has 13 residues. Trimming removed 1 base from V and 7 bases from J, with 10 bases in between. This CDR3 is CASSEGVKREAFF. In DNA form, the CDR3 reads TGTGCCAGCAGTGAAGGGGTAAAGCGTGAAGCTTTCTTT.

V usage is TRBV10-2 and J usage is TRBJ2-7; 8 nucleotides align to TRBD2. V lost 4 bases, J lost 0 bases, and 5 bases stayed unmatched. Germline assignment: CDR1 WSHSY and CDR2 SAAADI. The CDR3 runs 15 residues. This CDR3 reads CASSAQGLDSYEQYF. The DNA of the CDR3 is TGCGCCAGCAGTGCGCAGGGACTAGACTCCTACGAGCAGTACTTC.

The chain employs TRBV10-3 and TRBJ1-2; the D is unclear. The CDR3 extends over 13 amino acids. V lost 10 bases and J lost 0, with 12 bases in between. Germline CDR1 is ENHRY and CDR2 is SYGVKD. The CDR3 DNA follows: TGTGCCACGACCGACACAGCTAACTATGGCTACACCTTC. Residues: CATTDTANYGYTF.

As for this clone: Different DNA sequences within this sample yield the same CDR3. The chain combines TRBV3-1 (or the pseudogene TRBV3-2) with TRBJ2-7, with D unclear. The germline V gene encodes CDR1 LGHDT and CDR2 YNNKEL (reference sequence). Trimming left V 1 base short and J 3 bases short, with 7 bases between. The CDR3 sequence is 13 residues long. CDR3 in amino acids: CASSQVRGYEQYF. CDR3 nucleotide sequence: TGTGCCAGCAGCCAAGTCCGCGGCTACGAGCAGTACTTC.

This clone was counted a single time. The genes are TRBV6-1 and TRBJ2-2, with 11 bases aligning to TRBD2. The germline V gene has CDR1 MNHNS and CDR2 SASEGT. The CDR3 spans 19 residues. V dropped 2 bases and J dropped 5; count of bases not matched to a gene: 13. In nucleotides, the CDR3 is TGTGCCAGCAGTGAATATATCCTCCCTAGCGGGGGGCAGACCGGGGAGCTGTTTTTT. Residues: CASSEYILPSGGQTGELFF.

The chain combines TRBV28 with TRBJ1-4; 7 bases line up with TRBD1. J lost 7 bases, V lost 2 bases, and 7 bases had no gene match. This CDR3 region has 15 residues. CDR1 and CDR2 from the germline V gene are MDHEN and SYDVKM. The CDR3 loop reads CASSLTGRGSEKLFF. CDR3 sequence (DNA): TGTGCCAGCAGTTTAACCGGCAGGGGGTCTGAAAAACTGTTTTTT.

The rearrangement links TRBV6-6 to TRBJ2-7, with 7 bases aligning to TRBD2. J gave up 4 bases and V 0 bases, and 3 bases lay outside the gene matches. The CDR3 length is 14 residues. Germline CDR1 reads MNHNY; CDR2 reads SVGAGI (reference sequence). Here the CDR3 DNA reads TGTGCCAGCAGTTACTCGGCTAGCGGTTACGAGCAGTACTTC. Translation gives CASSYSASGYEQYF.

The V gene is TRBV9, the J gene TRBJ2-7, with D hard to call. Germline V gene lookup returns CDR1 SGDLS and CDR2 YYNGEE. Trimming cost V 0 bases and J 0 bases, with 7 bases left between them. The CDR3 loop spans 14 amino acids. CDR3: CASSVGGSSYEQYF. The CDR3 DNA sequence: TGTGCCAGCAGCGTAGGCGGTAGCTCCTACGAGCAGTACTTC.

The chain employs TRBV4-3 and TRBJ2-3; TRBD2 aligns across 7 bases. V was clipped by 0 bases and J by 3 bases; unmatched bases: 9. The CDR3 runs to 17 residues. Germline V gives CDR1 LGHNA, CDR2 YSLEER. The CDR3 protein is CASSQDGSSGVTDTQYF. In nucleotides, the CDR3 is TGCGCCAGCAGCCAAGATGGGTCAAGCGGGGTTACAGATACGCAGTATTTT.

The gene calls are TRBV30 and TRBJ1-1; D is unresolved. CDR3 length equals 12 residues. V was cut by 1 base and J by 1 base, with 4 bases left in between. Germline V gene lookup returns CDR1 GTSNPN and CDR2 SVGIG (reference sequence). CDR3 bases: TGTGCCTGGAGTGACGGGAACACTGAAGCTTTCTTT. This gives the protein CAWSDGNTEAFF.

This chain connects TRBV11-2 to TRBJ1-2; 7 positions match TRBD1. The ends lost 6 bases at V and 1 base at J; junction bases unmatched: 5. The CDR3 extends over 14 amino acids. The germline V gene has CDR1 SGHAT and CDR2 FQNNGV. CDR3 sequence reads: CASSRTGVNYGYTF. The DNA of the CDR3 is TGTGCCAGCAGTCGAACAGGGGTTAACTATGGCTACACCTTC.

The rearrangement uses TRBV6-5 and TRBJ2-5; D is unclear. CDR1 and CDR2 (germline): MNHEY, SVGAGI. This CDR3 has 13 residues. Trimming took off 2 bases at V and 1 base at J, with 5 bases between the two ends. The CDR3 bases are TGTGCCAGCAGTTACGGCAGCCAAGAGACCCAGTACTTC. Translated: CASSYGSQETQYF.